The 21 T cell receptor beta chains below come from one sample, sequenced in a study of glioma-infiltrating T cells. TCR alpha and beta CDR3 regions were amplified from RNA using iRepertoire nested multiplex PCR. TCRdb re-derived calls from the multiplex PCR reads in MiXCR, one entry per CDR3 protein. The data contain about 93,000 distinct CDR3 sequences, around 42% of them singletons. What was sequenced was glioma tissue, nonneoplastic brain tissue, or PBMCs (not recorded which). These receptors were obtained from a human donor with low-grade glioma or glioblastoma, undergoing nonglioma brain surgery, or in good health (not recorded which).

On this clonotype: A read error is likely, as this CDR3 ends without the conserved phenylalanine or tryptophan. This chain joins TRBV12-3 or TRBV12-4 and TRBJ2-7; possibly TRBD1 or TRBD2 for D (5 bases each). V lost 5 bases, J lost 3 bases, and 23 bases lay in between. The CDR3 contains 17 residues. CDR3 sequence: CASSNNPGPRRVYEQYL. For the CDR3, the DNA is TGTGCCAGCAGTAATAACCCGGGGCCCCGGCGGGTCTACGAGCAGTACCTC.

The gene calls are TRBV12-3 or TRBV12-4 and TRBJ2-1, with D unresolved. Trimming took off 7 bases at V and 11 bases at J, with 27 bases between the two ends. The CDR3 is made up of 16 amino acids. In DNA, the CDR3 is TGTGCCAGCACCTCACTGTCCCCCTGGGGTGCAGATAAGCAGTTCTTC. Its protein product is CASTSLSPWGADKQFF.

Regarding this clonotype: The junction departs from the called germline gene at one end, perhaps through a read error. As DNA, the CDR3 is TGTGCCAGCAGTCCTTCTAGGACCGGTCATAATTCATCCCTCCACTTT. This encodes CASSPSRTGHNSSLHF. V gene TRBV27 combines with J gene TRBJ1-6, with D hard to call. The germline CDR1 and CDR2 sequences are MNHEY and SMNVEV (reference sequence). This CDR3 has 16 residues.

This clonotype was counted ten times or more. The chain couples TRBV29-1 to TRBJ1-1; unclear D gene. Trimming took off 4 bases at V and 0 bases at J, with 6 bases between the two ends. Germline V gene lookup returns CDR1 SQVTM and CDR2 ANQGSEA. This CDR3 spans 12 amino acids. The chain's CDR3 is CSVVRVNTEAFF. The CDR3 DNA reads TGCAGCGTTGTGAGGGTGAACACTGAAGCTTTCTTT.

This clonotype showed up just a few times. The chain combines TRBV29-1 with TRBJ2-1, with TRBD2 matching 7 bases. CDR3 length: 13 amino acids. Germline V lookup: CDR1 SQVTM, CDR2 ANQGSEA. J gave up 4 bases and V 6 bases, and 6 bases lay outside the gene matches. The CDR3 DNA follows: TGCAGCGTACCCCTCGGGGGGTACAATGAGCAGTTCTTC. This sequence encodes CSVPLGGYNEQFF.

V and J are TRBV20-1 and TRBJ2-4; 10 bases match TRBD2. Germline V gene lookup returns CDR1 DFQATT and CDR2 SNEGSKA (reference sequence). The CDR3 covers 16 residues. Trimming cost V 6 bases and J 6 bases; bases outside gene matches: 14. This chain's CDR3 is CSANLASGSGINIQYF. Written as DNA, the CDR3 is TGCAGTGCAAACCTTGCTAGCGGGAGTGGGATAAACATTCAGTACTTC.

In this sample, this clonotype turned up many times. CDR3 region: CASSTQVGYGYTF. In DNA, the CDR3 is TGTGCCAGCAGCACCCAGGTTGGGTATGGCTACACCTTC. The V and J genes are TRBV28 and TRBJ1-2; D uncertain. V lost 6 bases and J lost 5, with 13 bases in between. The CDR3 runs to 13 residues. Germline CDR1 and CDR2: MDHEN and SYDVKM.

This clonotype has a count of ten or more. V gene TRBV10-2 combines with J gene TRBJ1-1, with D uncertain. The CDR3 contains 14 residues. Germline V gene data show CDR1 as WSHSY and CDR2 as SAAADI. The ends were cut back, 3 bases at V and 0 bases at J, with 8 bases in the middle. CDR3 sequence reads: CASSENRMNTEAFF. The CDR3 DNA is TGCGCCAGCAGTGAAAACAGAATGAACACTGAAGCTTTCTTT.

This clonotype was counted at least ten times. The V call is TRBV27, the J call TRBJ2-7; TRBD1 aligns across 11 bases. Germline V gene sequence: CDR1 MNHEY, CDR2 SMNVEV (reference sequence). This CDR3 is 14 amino acids long. The ends lost 6 bases at V and 2 bases at J; junction bases unmatched: 3. In nucleotides, the CDR3 is TGTGCCAGCAGAAGGGACAGGGGGACCTACGAGCAGTACTTC. This encodes CASRRDRGTYEQYF.

The rearrangement joins TRBV28 to TRBJ2-3; the match to TRBD2 covers 11 bases. V dropped 7 bases and J dropped 8; count of bases not matched to a gene: 5. The length of the CDR3 is 13 residues. Germline V gene data show CDR1 as MDHEN and CDR2 as SYDVKM. As DNA, the CDR3 is TGTGCCAGCATTAGCGGGAGGGTTGGTACGCAGTATTTT. Translating it yields CASISGRVGTQYF.

This clonotype was seen at least ten times. This chain's CDR3 is CASSQDTFSGNTIYF. The CDR3 coding sequence is TGCGCCAGCAGCCAAGATACCTTCTCTGGAAACACCATATATTTT. The chain has TRBV4-1 and TRBJ1-3; D unresolved. There are 15 residues in the CDR3. V was clipped by 0 bases and J by 0 bases, with 6 bases between them. Germline V CDR1 and CDR2: MGHRA, YSYEKL.

This clonotype was seen only once. An end of the junction does not agree with germline; a read error may underlie this. The chain couples TRBV29-1 to TRBJ2-2; 7 nucleotides match TRBD1. This CDR3 has 13 residues. Germline V gene data show CDR1 as SQVTM and CDR2 as ANQGSEA. CDR3 loop: CGVVRGGSGELFF. For the CDR3, the DNA is TGCGGCGTTGTACGAGGGGGCTCCGGGGAGCTGTTTTTT.

The count of this clonotype is one. A much larger clone lies a single base off, so this may be a read error. The chain joins TRBV5-4 to TRBJ1-1; D remains unclear. Germline-derived CDR1 and CDR2 are SGHNT and YYREEE (reference sequence). The CDR3 length is 13 residues. The CDR3 is CACSRDQNTEAFF. CDR3 bases: TGTGCCTGCAGCAGAGACCAGAACACTGAAGCTTTCTTT.

The genes are TRBV2 and TRBJ1-2, with D unresolved. Germline-derived CDR1 and CDR2 are SNHLY and FYNNEI. Trimming stripped 4 bases from V and 4 bases from J, with 13 bases between. The length of the CDR3 is 14 residues. The CDR3 sequence is CASSGSGGTYGYTF. CDR3 in DNA: TGTGCCAGCAGTGGGAGCGGTGGTACCTATGGCTACACCTTC.

This clonotype was observed at least ten times. CDR3 sequence reads: CASRTDVVNTEAFF. In DNA form, the CDR3 reads TGTGCCAGTAGGACGGACGTAGTGAACACTGAAGCTTTCTTT. This chain connects TRBV19 to TRBJ1-1, with D unresolved. The CDR3 is 14 amino acids. Germline values: CDR1 LNHDA, CDR2 SQIVND (reference sequence). V lost 6 bases, J lost 0 bases, and 11 bases lay in between.

This clonotype was counted many times. V is TRBV4-3 and J is TRBJ2-1, with 11 bases that match TRBD2. CDR1 and CDR2 from the germline V gene are LGHNA and YSLEER. CDR3 size: 18 residues. V shed 0 bases, J shed 4 bases, and the junction held 8 bases outside the gene matches. The CDR3 loop reads CASSQEGPGLAGYNEQFF. As DNA, the CDR3 is TGCGCCAGCAGCCAAGAAGGGCCCGGACTAGCGGGTTACAATGAGCAGTTCTTC.

As to this clonotype: One end of the junction is discordant with germline, which a read error may explain. The V call is TRBV6-6, the J call TRBJ2-7, with TRBD1 matching 9 bases. The CDR3 spans 13 residues. Germline-derived CDR1 and CDR2 are MNHNY and SVGAGI (reference sequence). CDR3 coding DNA: TGTACCAGCAGAGCGGGACAGGGCCACGAGCAGTACTTC. Translated, it gives CTSRAGQGHEQYF.

The chain links TRBV30 to TRBJ2-7; D is possibly TRBD1 (5 bases). CDR1 and CDR2 (germline): GTSNPN, SVGIG (reference sequence). Trimming shortened V by 7 bases and J by 3 bases, and 10 bases separated the two germline ends. The CDR3 has 11 residues. This CDR3 reads CASRENYEQYF. The CDR3 DNA follows: TGTGCCTCCAGGGAAAACTACGAGCAGTACTTC.

This clonotype was counted between two and nine times. The J gene is TRBJ2-5, the V gene TRBV11-2; possibly TRBD2 for D (6 bases). In germline, CDR1 is SGHAT, CDR2 FQNNGV. Trimming pared 5 bases from V and 5 bases from J, leaving 18 bases between. This CDR3 has 15 amino acids. The CDR3 loop reads CASSEGDLTVETQYF. The CDR3 nucleotides read TGTGCCAGCAGCGAAGGGGACTTAACCGTGGAGACCCAGTACTTC.

Concerning this clonotype: The conserved closing phenylalanine or tryptophan is absent in this CDR3, likely reflecting a read error. The chain joins TRBV11-2 to TRBJ2-7; the D gene is possibly TRBD1 (6 bases). Germline loops: CDR1 SGHAT, CDR2 FQNNGV. The CDR3 spans 14 residues. The V end was cut by 4 bases, the J end by 0 bases, with 10 bases between. The chain's CDR3 is CASSSWTASYEQYL. CDR3 sequence (DNA): TGTGCCAGCAGCTCCTGGACAGCCTCCTACGAGCAGTACCTC.

The genes are TRBV18 and TRBJ2-7; D possibly matches TRBD1 or TRBD2 (7 bases each). CDR3 length: 16 residues. CDR1 and CDR2 from the germline V gene are KGHSH and LQKENI. V lost 5 bases to trimming and J lost 0 bases, with 17 bases between them. This chain's CDR3 is CASSESRGGSSYEQYF. The CDR3 coding sequence is TGTGCCAGCTCAGAGAGCAGGGGGGGGAGCTCCTACGAGCAGTACTTC.